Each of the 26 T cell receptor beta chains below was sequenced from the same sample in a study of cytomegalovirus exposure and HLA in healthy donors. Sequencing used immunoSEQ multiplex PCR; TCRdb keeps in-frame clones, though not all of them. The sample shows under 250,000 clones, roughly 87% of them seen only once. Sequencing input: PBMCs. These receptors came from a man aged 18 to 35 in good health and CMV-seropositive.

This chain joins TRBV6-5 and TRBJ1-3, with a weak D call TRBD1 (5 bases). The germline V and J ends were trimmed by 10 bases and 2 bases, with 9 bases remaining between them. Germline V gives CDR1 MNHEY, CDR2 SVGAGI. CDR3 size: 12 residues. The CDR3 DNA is TGTGCCACCACGACAGCTGGAAACACCATATATTTT. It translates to CATTTAGNTIYF.

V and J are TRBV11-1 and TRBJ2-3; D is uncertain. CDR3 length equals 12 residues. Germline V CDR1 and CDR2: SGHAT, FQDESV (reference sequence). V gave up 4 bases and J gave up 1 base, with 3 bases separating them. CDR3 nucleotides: TGTGCCAGCAGCTGGGGCACAGATACGCAGTATTTT. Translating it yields CASSWGTDTQYF.

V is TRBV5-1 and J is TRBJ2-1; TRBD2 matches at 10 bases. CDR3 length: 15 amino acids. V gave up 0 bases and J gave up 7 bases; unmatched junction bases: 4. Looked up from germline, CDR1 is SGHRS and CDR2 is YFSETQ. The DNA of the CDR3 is TGCGCCAGCAGCTTGGCCGGAGCGGGAGGGAATGAGCAGTTCTTC. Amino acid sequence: CASSLAGAGGNEQFF.

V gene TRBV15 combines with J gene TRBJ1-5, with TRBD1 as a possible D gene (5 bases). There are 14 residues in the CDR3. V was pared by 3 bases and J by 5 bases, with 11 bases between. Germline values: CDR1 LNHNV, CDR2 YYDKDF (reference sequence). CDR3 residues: CATSRSRGYQPQHF. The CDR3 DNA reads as TGTGCCACCAGCAGGTCAAGGGGATATCAGCCCCAGCATTTT.

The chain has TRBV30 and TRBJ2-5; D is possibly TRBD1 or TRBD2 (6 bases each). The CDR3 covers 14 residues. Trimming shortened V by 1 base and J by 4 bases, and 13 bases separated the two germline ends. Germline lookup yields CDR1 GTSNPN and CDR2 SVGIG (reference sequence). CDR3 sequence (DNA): TGTGCCTGGAGTGGTGGAGGGGGGAGAGAGACCCAGTACTTC. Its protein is CAWSGGGGRETQYF.

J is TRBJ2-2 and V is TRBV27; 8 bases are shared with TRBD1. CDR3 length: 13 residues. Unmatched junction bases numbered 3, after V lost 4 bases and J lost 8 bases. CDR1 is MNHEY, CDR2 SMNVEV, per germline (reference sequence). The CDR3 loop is CASSSQGEGELFF. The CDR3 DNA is TGTGCCAGCAGTTCACAGGGGGAAGGGGAGCTGTTTTTT.

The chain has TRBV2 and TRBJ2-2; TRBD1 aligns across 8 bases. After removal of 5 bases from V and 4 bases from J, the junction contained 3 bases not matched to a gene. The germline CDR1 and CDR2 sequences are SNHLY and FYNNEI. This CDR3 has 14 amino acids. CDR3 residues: CASSQGAITGELFF. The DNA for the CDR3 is TGTGCCAGCAGTCAGGGGGCGATCACCGGGGAGCTGTTTTTT. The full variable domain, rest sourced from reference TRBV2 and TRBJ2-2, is EPEVTQTPSHQVTQMGQEVILRCVPISNHLYFYWYRQILGQKVEFLVSFYNNEISEKSEIFDDQFSVERPDGSNFTLKIRSTKLEDSAMYFCASSQGAITGELFFGEGSRLTVL.

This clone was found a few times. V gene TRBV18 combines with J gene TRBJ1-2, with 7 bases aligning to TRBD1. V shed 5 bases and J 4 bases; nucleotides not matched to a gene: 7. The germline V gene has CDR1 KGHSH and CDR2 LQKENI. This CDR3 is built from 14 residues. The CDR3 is CASSTTGDGYGYTF. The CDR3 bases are TGTGCCAGCTCAACTACAGGGGATGGCTATGGCTACACCTTC.

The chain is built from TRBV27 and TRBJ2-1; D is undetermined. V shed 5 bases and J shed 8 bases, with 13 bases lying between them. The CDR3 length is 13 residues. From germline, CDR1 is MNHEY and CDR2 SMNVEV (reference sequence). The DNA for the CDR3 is TGTGCCAGCAGTCGCAATGTGGTGCATGAGCAGTTCTTC. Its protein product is CASSRNVVHEQFF.

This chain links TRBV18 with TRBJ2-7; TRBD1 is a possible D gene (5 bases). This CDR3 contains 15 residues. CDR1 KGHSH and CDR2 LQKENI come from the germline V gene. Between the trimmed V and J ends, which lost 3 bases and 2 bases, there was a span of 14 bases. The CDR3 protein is CASSPGLPAPYEQYF. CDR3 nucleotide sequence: TGTGCCAGCTCACCGGGGCTACCTGCGCCCTACGAGCAGTACTTC.

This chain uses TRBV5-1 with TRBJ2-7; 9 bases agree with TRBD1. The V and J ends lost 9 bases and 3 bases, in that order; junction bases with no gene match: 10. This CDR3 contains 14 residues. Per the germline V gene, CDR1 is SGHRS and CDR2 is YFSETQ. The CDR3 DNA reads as TGCGCCACCTCCCCGACAGGGGGAAACTACGAGCAGTACTTC. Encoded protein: CATSPTGGNYEQYF.

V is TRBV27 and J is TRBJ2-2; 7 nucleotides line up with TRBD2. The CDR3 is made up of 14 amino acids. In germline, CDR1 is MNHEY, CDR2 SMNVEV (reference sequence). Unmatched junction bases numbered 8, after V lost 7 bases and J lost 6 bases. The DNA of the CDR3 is TGTGCCAGCACCCCGGGGAGGGGCGCCGGGGAGCTGTTTTTT. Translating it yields CASTPGRGAGELFF.

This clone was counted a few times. The CDR3 loop reads CASSLSGKGTGELFF. In DNA, the CDR3 is TGCGCCAGCAGCTTGAGCGGGAAAGGCACCGGGGAGCTGTTTTTT. This rearrangement joins TRBV5-1 to TRBJ2-2; 7 bases line up with TRBD2. The CDR3 loop spans 15 amino acids. V lost 1 base to trimming and J lost 4 bases; unmatched junction nucleotides: 4. From germline, CDR1 is SGHRS and CDR2 YFSETQ.

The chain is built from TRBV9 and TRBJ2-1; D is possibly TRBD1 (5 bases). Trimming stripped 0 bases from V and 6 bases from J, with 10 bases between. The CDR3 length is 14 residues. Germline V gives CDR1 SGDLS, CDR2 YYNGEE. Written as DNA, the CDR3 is TGTGCCAGCAGCGTAGAAGGGGCGCTCAATGAGCAGTTCTTC. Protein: CASSVEGALNEQFF.

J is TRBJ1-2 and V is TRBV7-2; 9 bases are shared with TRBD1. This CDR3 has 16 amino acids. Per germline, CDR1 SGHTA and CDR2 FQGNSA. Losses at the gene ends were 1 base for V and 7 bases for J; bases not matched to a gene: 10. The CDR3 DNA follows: TGTGCCAGCAGCTTAGTGGGACAGGGATCCGGTTTTGGCTACACCTTC. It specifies CASSLVGQGSGFGYTF.

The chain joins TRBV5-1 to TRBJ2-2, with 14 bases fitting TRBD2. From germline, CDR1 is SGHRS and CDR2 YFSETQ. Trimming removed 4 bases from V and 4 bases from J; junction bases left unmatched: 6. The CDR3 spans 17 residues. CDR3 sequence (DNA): TGCGCCAGCAGCGGTGGGACTAGCGGGAGAGGCACCGGGGAGCTGTTTTTT. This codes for CASSGGTSGRGTGELFF.

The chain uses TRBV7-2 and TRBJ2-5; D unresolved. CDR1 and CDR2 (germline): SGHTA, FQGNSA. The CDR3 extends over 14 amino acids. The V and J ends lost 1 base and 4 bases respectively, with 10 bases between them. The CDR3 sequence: CASSLEQFLETQYF. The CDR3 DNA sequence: TGTGCCAGCAGCTTAGAACAATTCCTAGAGACCCAGTACTTC.

The CDR3 region is CASNPQGRSSYEQYF. In nucleotides, the CDR3 is TGTGCCAGCAACCCACAAGGGCGGAGCTCCTACGAGCAGTACTTC. The rearrangement joins TRBV2 to TRBJ2-7; no firm D call. Germline CDR1 reads SNHLY; CDR2 reads FYNNEI. V lost 7 bases and J 0 bases, leaving 16 bases between the germline ends. This CDR3 region has 15 residues.

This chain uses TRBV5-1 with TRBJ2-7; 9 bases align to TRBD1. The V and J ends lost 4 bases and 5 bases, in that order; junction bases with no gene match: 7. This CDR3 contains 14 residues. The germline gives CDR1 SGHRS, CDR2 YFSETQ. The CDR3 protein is CASSPRTGDDEQYF. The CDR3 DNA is TGCGCCAGCAGCCCGAGGACAGGGGATGACGAGCAGTACTTC. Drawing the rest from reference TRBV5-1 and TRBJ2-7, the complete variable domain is KAGVTQTPRYLIKTRGQQVTLSCSPISGHRSVSWYQQTPGQGLQFLFEYFSETQRNKGNFPGRFSGRQFSNSRSEMNVSTLELGDSALYLCASSPRTGDDEQYFGPGTRLTVT.

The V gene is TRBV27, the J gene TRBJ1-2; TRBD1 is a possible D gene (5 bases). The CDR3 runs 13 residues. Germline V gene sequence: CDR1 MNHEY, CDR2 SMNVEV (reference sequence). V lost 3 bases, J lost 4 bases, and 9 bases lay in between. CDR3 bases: TGTGCCAGCAGTTTCCAGGGAAGCTATGGCTACACCTTC. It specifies CASSFQGSYGYTF.

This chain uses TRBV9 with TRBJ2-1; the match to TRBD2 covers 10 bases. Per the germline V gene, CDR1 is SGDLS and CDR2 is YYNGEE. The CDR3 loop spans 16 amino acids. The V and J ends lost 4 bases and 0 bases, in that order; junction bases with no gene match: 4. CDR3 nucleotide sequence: TGTGCCAGCAGCAAACTAGCGGGACGCTCCTACAATGAGCAGTTCTTC. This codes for CASSKLAGRSYNEQFF. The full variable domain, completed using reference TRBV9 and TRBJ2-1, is DSGVTQTPKHLITATGQRVTLRCSPRSGDLSVYWYQQSLDQGLQFLIQYYNGEERAKGNILERFSAQQFPDLHSELNLSSLELGDSALYFCASSKLAGRSYNEQFFGPGTRLTVL.

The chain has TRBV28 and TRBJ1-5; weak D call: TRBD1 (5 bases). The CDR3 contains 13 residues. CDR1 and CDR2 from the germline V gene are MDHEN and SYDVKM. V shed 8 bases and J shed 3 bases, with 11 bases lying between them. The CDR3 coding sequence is TGTGCCAGCGCCGACAGTCCCAATCAGCCCCAGCATTTT. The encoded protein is CASADSPNQPQHF. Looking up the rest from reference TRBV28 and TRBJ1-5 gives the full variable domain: DVKVTQSSRYLVKRTGEKVFLECVQDMDHENMFWYRQDPGLGLRLIYFSYDVKMKEKGDIPEGYSVSREKKERFSLILESASTNQTSMYLCASADSPNQPQHFGDGTRLSIL.

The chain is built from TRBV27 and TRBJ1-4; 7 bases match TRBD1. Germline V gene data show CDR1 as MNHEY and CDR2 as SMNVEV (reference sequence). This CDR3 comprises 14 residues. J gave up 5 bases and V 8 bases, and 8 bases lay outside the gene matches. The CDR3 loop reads CASRATGSNEKLFF. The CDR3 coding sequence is TGTGCCAGCCGAGCGACAGGGTCGAATGAAAAACTGTTTTTT. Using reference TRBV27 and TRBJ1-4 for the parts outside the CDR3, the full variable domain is EAQVTQNPRYLITVTGKKLTVTCSQNMNHEYMSWYRQDPGLGLRQIYYSMNVEVTDKGDVPEGYKVSRKEKRNFPLILESPSPNQTSLYFCASRATGSNEKLFFGSGTQLSVL.

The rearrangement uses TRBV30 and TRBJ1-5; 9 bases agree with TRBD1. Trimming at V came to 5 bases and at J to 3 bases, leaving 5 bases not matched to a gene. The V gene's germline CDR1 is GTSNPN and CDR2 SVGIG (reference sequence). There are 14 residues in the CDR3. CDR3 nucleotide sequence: TGTGCCTGGCAGACAGGGGGGAACAATCAGCCCCAGCATTTT. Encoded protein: CAWQTGGNNQPQHF.

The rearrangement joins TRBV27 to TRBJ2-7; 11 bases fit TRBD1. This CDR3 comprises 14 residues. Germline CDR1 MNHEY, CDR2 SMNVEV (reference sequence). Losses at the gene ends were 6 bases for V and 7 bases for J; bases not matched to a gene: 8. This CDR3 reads CASSKDRGPFEQYF. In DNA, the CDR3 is TGTGCCAGCAGCAAGGACAGGGGGCCTTTTGAGCAGTACTTC.

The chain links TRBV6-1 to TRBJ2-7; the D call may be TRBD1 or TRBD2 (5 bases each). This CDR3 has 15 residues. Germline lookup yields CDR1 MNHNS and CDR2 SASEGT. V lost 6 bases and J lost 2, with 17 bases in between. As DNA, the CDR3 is TGTGCCAGCAGAGAGGGACCGACCCCCACCTACGAGCAGTACTTC. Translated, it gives CASREGPTPTYEQYF.